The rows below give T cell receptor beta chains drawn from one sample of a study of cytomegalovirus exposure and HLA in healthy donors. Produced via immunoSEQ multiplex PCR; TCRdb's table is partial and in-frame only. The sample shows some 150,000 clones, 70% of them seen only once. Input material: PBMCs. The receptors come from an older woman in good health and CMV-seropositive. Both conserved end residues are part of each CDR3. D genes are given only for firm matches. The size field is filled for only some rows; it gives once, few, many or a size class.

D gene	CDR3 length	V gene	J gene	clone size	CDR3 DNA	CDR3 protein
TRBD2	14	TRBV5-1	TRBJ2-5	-	TGCGCCAGCAGCGGCGGGACTAGGGGAGAGACCCAGTACTTC	CASSGGTRGETQYF
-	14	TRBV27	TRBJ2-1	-	TGTGCCAGCAGTTTTCAGGTGAGGGTGAATGAGCAGTTCTTC	CASSFQVRVNEQFF
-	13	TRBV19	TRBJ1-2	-	TGTGCCAGTAGTATAACGGGGAACTATGGCTACACCTTC	CASSITGNYGYTF
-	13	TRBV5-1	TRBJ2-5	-	TGCGCCAGCAGCCGCGCAGGGTTGGAGACCCAGTACTTC	CASSRAGLETQYF
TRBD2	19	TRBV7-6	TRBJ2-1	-	TGTGCCAGCAGCCCGGTTCGACTAGCGGGATCCGGAGGGGGCAATGAGCAGTTCTTC	CASSPVRLAGSGGGNEQFF
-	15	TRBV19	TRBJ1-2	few	TGTGCCAGTAGGGGGGCAAGCCCCACCAACTATGGCTACACCTTC	CASRGASPTNYGYTF
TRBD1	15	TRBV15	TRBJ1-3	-	TGTGCCACCAGCAGAGATGGGACAGCTGGAAACACCATATATTTT	CATSRDGTAGNTIYF
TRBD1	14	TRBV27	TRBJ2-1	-	TGTGCCAGCAGTTTACCCCTCGACAGGGGGAGGCAGTTCTTC	CASSLPLDRGRQFF
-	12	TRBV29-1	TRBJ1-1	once	TGCAGCGTTCCCACAGGGAACACTGAAGCTTTCTTT	CSVPTGNTEAFF
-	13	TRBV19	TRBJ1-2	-	TGTGCCAGTAGTCCGCAGGGGCAGCGGGGCTACACCTTC	CASSPQGQRGYTF
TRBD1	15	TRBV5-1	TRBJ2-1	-	TGCGCCAGCAGCTTTTCCGGGACAGGGGTCAATGAGCAGTTCTTC	CASSFSGTGVNEQFF
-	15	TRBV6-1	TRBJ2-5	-	TGTGCCAGCTCCCCCGAAGGGGACTTCCAAGAGACCCAGTACTTC	CASSPEGDFQETQYF
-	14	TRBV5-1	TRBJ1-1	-	TGCGCCAGCAGCCAACAGGAGCTGAACACTGAAGCTTTCTTT	CASSQQELNTEAFF
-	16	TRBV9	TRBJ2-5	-	TGTGCCAGCAGCGTAGAGGGGGGGGCGAAGGGAGAGACCCAGTACTTC	CASSVEGGAKGETQYF
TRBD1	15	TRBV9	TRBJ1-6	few	TGTGCCAGCAGCCCCGGACAGGGAGGTGGTTCACCCCTCCACTTT	CASSPGQGGGSPLHF
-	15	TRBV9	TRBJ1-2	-	TGTGCCAGCAGCGTAGCCTCGTCGGGGAACTATGGCTACACCTTC	CASSVASSGNYGYTF